Included here is one TCR beta chain sequence, with context. Germline CDR1 is KGHSH and CDR2 is LQKENI. Trimming removed 0 bases from V and 5 bases from J; junction bases left unmatched: 4. The CDR3 extends over 15 amino acids. The record originates from a study of graft-versus-host responses after intestinal transplantation. The overall study: In this cohort, recipients had multivisceral, liver-intestinal, or isolated intestinal transplants. For about three years after anti-thymocyte globulin induction, all recipients took tacrolimus and steroids.

Some clones are missing from TCRdb's copy, which holds only in-frame ones; the method was immunoSEQ multiplex PCR. The table records 12,000 or so clones, around 83% of them present only once. This TCR derives from a human patient who received an intestinal transplant, so some T cells may come from the graft donor. The J gene is TRBJ2-7, the V gene TRBV18, with 10 bases that match TRBD1. The sample was PBMCs, taken around 490 days after intestinal transplant. CDR3: CASSPPTTGGNEQYF. DNA of the CDR3: TGTGCCAGCTCACCACCTACGACAGGGGGCAACGAGCAGTACTTC.